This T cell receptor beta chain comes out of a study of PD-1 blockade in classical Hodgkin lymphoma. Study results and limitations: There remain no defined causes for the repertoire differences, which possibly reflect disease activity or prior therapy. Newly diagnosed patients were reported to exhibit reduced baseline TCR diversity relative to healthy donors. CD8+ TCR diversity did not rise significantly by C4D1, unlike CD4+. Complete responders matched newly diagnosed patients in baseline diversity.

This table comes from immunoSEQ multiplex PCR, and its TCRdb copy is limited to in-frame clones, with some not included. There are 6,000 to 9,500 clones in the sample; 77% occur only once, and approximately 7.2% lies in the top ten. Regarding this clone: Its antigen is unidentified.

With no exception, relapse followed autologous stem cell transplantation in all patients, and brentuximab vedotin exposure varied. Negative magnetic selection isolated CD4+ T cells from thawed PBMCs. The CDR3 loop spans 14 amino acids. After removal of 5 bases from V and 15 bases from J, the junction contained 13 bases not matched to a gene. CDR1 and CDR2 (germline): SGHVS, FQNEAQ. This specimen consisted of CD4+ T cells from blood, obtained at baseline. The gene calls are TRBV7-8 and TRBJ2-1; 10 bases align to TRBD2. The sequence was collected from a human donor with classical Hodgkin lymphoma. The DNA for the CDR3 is TGTGCCAGCAGCCAGATAGACCTAGCGGGGGCGGTGTTCTTC. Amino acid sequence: CASSQIDLAGAVFF. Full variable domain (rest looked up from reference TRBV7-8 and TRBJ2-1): GAGVSQSPRYKVAKRGQDVALRCDPISGHVSLFWYQQALGQGPEFLTYFQNEAQLDKSGLPSDRFFAERPEGSVSTLKIQRTQQEDSAVYLCASSQIDLAGAVFFGPGTRLTVL.